This T cell receptor (beta chain) was recorded in a study of shared T cell receptors in the human thymus. This CDR3 comprises 15 residues. Germline trimming cut 2 bases from V and 4 bases from J; bases unmatched to any gene: 5. The germline gives CDR1 SGHAT, CDR2 FQNNGV. Measured with immunoSEQ multiplex PCR; TCRdb has only the in-frame clones, and not every one. The table lists about 660,000 clones, more than 75% of them singletons. In addition, the sample was reused for a study of human thymus T cells. As that study records: The donor group consisted of healthy Finnish infants who were having corrective surgery for congenital heart defects. From resections taken during corrective heart surgery, the thymus tissue was obtained. V and J gene usage appeared biased in thymic and blood repertoires. Related work found strong thymic repertoire overlap between unrelated individuals.

The sample was thymocytes. This sequence joins TRBV11-2 and TRBJ2-3; TRBD2 matches 8 bases. This TCR came from a boy under two years old with a congenital heart defect. CDR3 coding DNA: TGTGCCAGCAGCTTACCGACTAGCGCCGCAGATACGCAGTATTTT. It translates to CASSLPTSAADTQYF.